What follows are 32 T cell receptor beta chains derived from one specimen sequenced in a study of cytomegalovirus exposure and HLA in healthy donors. PCR was performed using 60 Vbeta and 13 Jbeta primers. Data came from immunoSEQ multiplex PCR; TCRdb stores just in-frame clones and leaves some out. The sample holds 35,000 to 40,000 clones, roughly 67% seen once. Sequenced sample: PBMCs. These receptors were obtained from a man in his forties or fifties in good health and CMV-seropositive.

The chain combines TRBV14 with TRBJ1-4; the match to TRBD1 covers 10 bases. The germline gives CDR1 SGHDN, CDR2 FVKESK. The CDR3 loop spans 14 amino acids. J lost 8 bases, V lost 4 bases, and 4 bases had no gene match. CDR3 residues: CASSPRTGGEKLFF. The CDR3 DNA sequence: TGTGCCAGCAGCCCCCGGACAGGGGGGGAAAAACTGTTTTTT.

This clone was seen only a few times. The J gene is TRBJ1-6, the V gene TRBV2, with 7 bases fitting TRBD1. CDR3 length: 16 amino acids. Germline lookup yields CDR1 SNHLY and CDR2 FYNNEI. The V and J ends lost 6 bases and 7 bases, in that order; junction bases with no gene match: 12. CDR3 coding DNA: TGTGCCAGCAGAGTCGACAGGGCGGGGGGAAATTCACCCCTCCACTTT. This codes for CASRVDRAGGNSPLHF.

The genes are TRBV15 and TRBJ2-3; perhaps TRBD2 as D (5 bases). Germline lookup yields CDR1 LNHNV and CDR2 YYDKDF (reference sequence). The CDR3 extends over 14 amino acids. V lost 1 base, J lost 7 bases, and 12 bases lay in between. CDR3: CATSRGRTDYTQYF. As DNA, the CDR3 is TGTGCCACCAGCAGAGGGAGGACGGACTATACGCAGTATTTT.

This chain uses TRBV4-3 with TRBJ2-2; TRBD2 agrees at 11 bases. Germline V lookup: CDR1 LGHNA, CDR2 YSLEER. With V trimmed by 4 bases and J by 5 bases, 6 bases remained unmatched. CDR3 length: 16 residues. CDR3 sequence reads: CASSLSGGARTGELFF. CDR3 sequence (DNA): TGCGCCAGCAGCCTTAGCGGGGGGGCGCGGACCGGGGAGCTGTTTTTT.

The genes are TRBV6-5 and TRBJ1-2, with 8 bases lining up with TRBD1. V shed 6 bases and J 5 bases; nucleotides not matched to a gene: 5. Germline V gene sequence: CDR1 MNHEY, CDR2 SVGAGI. CDR3 size: 13 residues. The CDR3 DNA sequence: TGTGCCAGCAGCTATCGGACAGGGTATGGCTACACCTTC. This codes for CASSYRTGYGYTF.

The chain joins TRBV6-6 to TRBJ1-5; D unresolved. V gave up 9 bases and J gave up 7 bases, with 19 bases separating them. CDR1 and CDR2 (germline): MNHNY, SVGAGI (reference sequence). The CDR3 has 14 amino acids. The DNA for the CDR3 is TGTGCCAGTTCCCAGACGGGAACCGGGCAGCCCCAGCATTTT. Protein product: CASSQTGTGQPQHF.

This clone is medium-sized by share. The rearrangement uses TRBV4-2 and TRBJ2-3, with D possibly being TRBD2 (6 bases). Germline loops: CDR1 LGHNA, CDR2 YNFKEQ. The V gene lost 1 base and the J gene lost 5 bases, with 16 bases spanning the gap. This CDR3 region has 16 residues. As DNA, the CDR3 is TGTGCCAGCAGCCAAGGGCTTGTGGGGGGTATAGATACGCAGTATTTT. Encoded protein: CASSQGLVGGIDTQYF.

V is TRBV2 and J is TRBJ2-7; tentatively, D is TRBD1 (6 bases). This CDR3 spans 13 amino acids. Trimming took 6 bases from V and 6 from J, leaving 15 bases between them. Germline CDR1 and CDR2: SNHLY and FYNNEI. Here the CDR3 reads CASSDYRVGEQYF. The CDR3 nucleotides are TGTGCCAGCAGCGATTACAGGGTAGGCGAGCAGTACTTC.

This chain connects TRBV5-4 to TRBJ1-2; TRBD1 agrees at 8 bases. This CDR3 is 16 amino acids long. V trimming: 2 bases; J trimming: 5 bases; junction bases outside the gene matches: 11. The germline CDR1 and CDR2 sequences are SGHNT and YYREEE (reference sequence). This chain's CDR3 is CASSFEIRGRGYGYTF. DNA for the CDR3: TGTGCCAGCAGCTTTGAAATCAGGGGGCGCGGGTATGGCTACACCTTC.

V is TRBV9 and J is TRBJ1-6; D is unclear. The CDR3 covers 14 residues. The germline V and J ends were trimmed by 0 bases and 5 bases, with 6 bases remaining between them. CDR1 and CDR2 from the germline V gene are SGDLS and YYNGEE. The CDR3 DNA follows: TGTGCCAGCAGCGTAGGGAGGGATAATTCACCCCTCCACTTT. The encoded protein is CASSVGRDNSPLHF.

The sample holds one count of this clone. This sequence joins TRBV11-2 and TRBJ1-2, with unresolved D. The CDR3 is 12 residues long. The V gene lost 0 bases and the J gene lost 7 bases, with 6 bases spanning the gap. Germline V lookup: CDR1 SGHAT, CDR2 FQNNGV. The CDR3 sequence is CASSLEPGGYTF. The CDR3 coding sequence is TGTGCCAGCAGCTTAGAACCGGGTGGCTACACCTTC.

The chain employs TRBV29-1 and TRBJ2-7; 9 nucleotides line up with TRBD2. The CDR3 runs to 13 residues. The junction had 7 bases not matched to a gene; V was cut back by 4 bases and J by 6 bases. Germline CDR1 is SQVTM and CDR2 is ANQGSEA. CDR3 DNA sequence: TGCAGCGTTGGCGGGGCGGGGGGGACCGAGCAGTACTTC. This sequence encodes CSVGGAGGTEQYF.

V and J are TRBV5-1 and TRBJ2-5, with a possible D match to TRBD1 (6 bases). Germline loops: CDR1 SGHRS, CDR2 YFSETQ. The ends were cut back, 0 bases at V and 9 bases at J, with 12 bases in the middle. This CDR3 is 13 amino acids long. The CDR3 loop reads CASSLGTEGSQYF. In DNA, the CDR3 is TGCGCCAGCAGCTTGGGGACAGAAGGCTCCCAGTACTTC.

This clone was detected only a few times. The chain combines TRBV2 with TRBJ2-2; D is perhaps TRBD1 (5 bases). The V end lost 8 bases, the J end lost 4 bases, and 11 bases lay between the germline ends. From germline, CDR1 is SNHLY and CDR2 FYNNEI. The CDR3 loop spans 13 amino acids. The CDR3 nucleotides are TGTGCCAGCGGAAGACAGATCACCGGGGAGCTGTTTTTT. Encoded protein: CASGRQITGELFF.

V is TRBV5-1 and J is TRBJ1-1, with 7 positions matching TRBD1. The CDR3 covers 14 residues. With 4 bases clipped from V and 4 bases from J, the junction kept 7 bases outside the gene matches. Germline CDR1 SGHRS, CDR2 YFSETQ. The CDR3 bases are TGCGCCAGCAGCAACCCCCCAGGGGGCACTGAAGCTTTCTTT. It encodes CASSNPPGGTEAFF.

The V call is TRBV27, the J call TRBJ2-7; 8 nucleotides line up with TRBD1. CDR3 length: 12 amino acids. Germline V lookup: CDR1 MNHEY, CDR2 SMNVEV (reference sequence). The V and J ends lost 5 bases and 12 bases, in that order; junction bases with no gene match: 9. The CDR3 reads CASSPQGQGLYF. DNA of the CDR3: TGTGCCAGCAGTCCACAAGGACAGGGACTGTACTTC.

In this sample, this clone turned up a few times. The chain recombines TRBV6-5 with TRBJ1-2; the D gene is possibly TRBD1 (5 bases). Deletions cut 4 bases from V and 0 bases from J, with 12 bases between. Looked up from germline, CDR1 is MNHEY and CDR2 is SVGAGI. The CDR3 is made up of 15 amino acids. Here the CDR3 DNA reads TGTGCCAGCAGTTGGAGCCGACAGACTAACTATGGCTACACCTTC. The encoded protein is CASSWSRQTNYGYTF.

The gene calls are TRBV28 and TRBJ1-1; 7 bases line up with TRBD1. CDR1 is MDHEN, CDR2 SYDVKM, per germline. With V trimmed by 3 bases and J by 4 bases, 8 bases remained unmatched. The CDR3 contains 15 residues. The CDR3 protein is CASSLGEGARTEAFF. Here the CDR3 DNA reads TGTGCCAGCAGTTTGGGAGAGGGGGCGCGCACTGAAGCTTTCTTT.

Here the CDR3 DNA reads TGTGCCAGCAGCGCGGACAGGCACTACAATGAGCAGTTCTTC. Protein product: CASSADRHYNEQFF. The chain joins TRBV7-9 to TRBJ2-1; 7 nucleotides align to TRBD1. V was clipped by 5 bases and J by 3 bases; unmatched bases: 4. This CDR3 has 14 amino acids. Germline V gives CDR1 SEHNR, CDR2 FQNEAQ (reference sequence). Together with reference TRBV7-9 and TRBJ2-1, the CDR3 gives the full variable domain: DTGVSQNPRHKITKRGQNVTFRCDPISEHNRLYWYRQTLGQGPEFLTYFQNEAQLEKSRLLSDRFSAERPKGSFSTLEIQRTEQGDSAMYLCASSADRHYNEQFFGPGTRLTVL.

This chain uses TRBV6-5 with TRBJ2-7; TRBD1 is a possible D gene (5 bases). Trimming stripped 8 bases from V and 4 bases from J, with 9 bases between. Germline CDR1 reads MNHEY; CDR2 reads SVGAGI. This CDR3 contains 11 residues. The CDR3 here is CASLRDYEQYF. The CDR3 nucleotides are TGTGCCAGCCTCAGGGATTACGAGCAGTACTTC.

This clone was observed a handful of times. The chain has TRBV27 and TRBJ2-2; perhaps TRBD2 as D (5 bases). Trimming removed 7 bases from V and 6 bases from J, with 18 bases in between. CDR3 size: 15 residues. The germline V gene encodes CDR1 MNHEY and CDR2 SMNVEV (reference sequence). Here the CDR3 reads CASTPGSAGAGELFF. The CDR3 DNA reads TGTGCCAGCACGCCGGGGTCCGCCGGAGCCGGGGAGCTGTTTTTT.

The gene calls are TRBV7-7 and TRBJ1-6, with D hard to call. The length of the CDR3 is 13 residues. In germline, CDR1 is SSHAT, CDR2 FNYEAQ (reference sequence). Trimming removed 2 bases at V and 10 bases at J, with 9 bases between. In DNA, the CDR3 is TGTGCCAGCAGCTTATCCCCCTCCTCACCCCTCCACTTT. The encoded protein is CASSLSPSSPLHF.

The chain is built from TRBV7-6 and TRBJ2-1; TRBD2 agrees at 9 bases. This CDR3 contains 17 residues. V dropped 4 bases and J dropped 8; count of bases not matched to a gene: 15. CDR1 and CDR2 from the germline V gene are SGHVS and FNYEAQ. This chain's CDR3 is CASSSRLAGGGGHEQFF. In nucleotides, the CDR3 is TGTGCCAGCAGCTCGCGGTTGGCGGGGGGGGGAGGTCATGAGCAGTTCTTC.

V gene TRBV27 combines with J gene TRBJ1-2, with TRBD1 as a possible D gene (5 bases). V was clipped by 8 bases and J by 5 bases, with 15 bases between them. Germline values: CDR1 MNHEY, CDR2 SMNVEV (reference sequence). This CDR3 contains 13 residues. The CDR3 region is CASSRRGLYGYTF. CDR3 DNA: TGTGCCAGCTCCAGGAGGGGCCTATATGGCTACACCTTC.

The V gene is TRBV4-1, the J gene TRBJ1-2; TRBD1 matches 7 bases. With 0 bases clipped from V and 6 bases from J, the junction kept 7 bases outside the gene matches. CDR3 size: 15 residues. Germline V lookup: CDR1 MGHRA, CDR2 YSYEKL. CDR3 DNA: TGCGCCAGCAGCCAAGATGGGACAGCAGTTCATGGCTACACCTTC. Protein product: CASSQDGTAVHGYTF.

This clone was seen once. V is TRBV29-1 and J is TRBJ2-5, with TRBD2 identical over 7 bases. V shed 2 bases, J shed 5 bases, and the junction held 11 bases outside the gene matches. This CDR3 has 15 residues. Germline V gene data show CDR1 as SQVTM and CDR2 as ANQGSEA. The chain's CDR3 is CSVESGAGDLETQYF. Written as DNA, the CDR3 is TGCAGCGTTGAATCCGGGGCGGGAGATCTCGAGACCCAGTACTTC.

This clone appeared once. The DNA for the CDR3 is TGTGCCAGCAGTACTCCCCGGGGGGGACAGGGTAACATTCAGTACTTC. Amino acid sequence: CASSTPRGGQGNIQYF. This chain joins TRBV6-6 and TRBJ2-4, with a possible D match to TRBD1 (9 bases). The germline V and J ends were trimmed by 5 bases and 7 bases, with 21 bases remaining between them. The CDR3 length is 16 residues. The germline V gene encodes CDR1 MNHNY and CDR2 SVGAGI (reference sequence).

CDR3 nucleotides: TGTGCCAGCAGCTCCCCACTAGGGACAGTGAACACTGAAGCTTTCTTT. Protein sequence: CASSSPLGTVNTEAFF. The chain has TRBV5-4 and TRBJ1-1; 7 bases are shared with TRBD1. Germline CDR1 is SGHNT and CDR2 is YYREEE (reference sequence). Germline trimming cut 3 bases from V and 0 bases from J; bases unmatched to any gene: 8. This CDR3 is 16 amino acids long.

The chain combines TRBV5-1 with TRBJ2-7; TRBD1 aligns across 9 bases. Germline CDR1 and CDR2: SGHRS and YFSETQ. V gave up 3 bases and J gave up 2 bases; unmatched junction bases: 6. This CDR3 has 15 amino acids. CDR3 protein: CASSSTGTGPYEQYF. For the CDR3, the DNA is TGCGCCAGCAGCTCAACCGGGACAGGGCCCTACGAGCAGTACTTC.

V and J are TRBV27 and TRBJ2-7; 7 bases agree with TRBD2. Germline loops: CDR1 MNHEY, CDR2 SMNVEV (reference sequence). J gave up 9 bases and V 0 bases, and 5 bases lay outside the gene matches. The CDR3 consists of 13 residues. CDR3 in amino acids: CASSLSLREGQYF. In DNA, the CDR3 is TGTGCCAGCAGTTTATCCCTCAGGGAGGGGCAGTACTTC.

The J gene is TRBJ1-2, the V gene TRBV5-6; 8 bases fit TRBD1. Germline V gene data show CDR1 as SGHDT and CDR2 as YYEEEE. CDR3 length: 16 residues. The trim removed 4 bases at V and 4 bases at J, leaving 12 bases unmatched. CDR3 residues: CASSRGQVVLRYGYTF. The CDR3 DNA is TGTGCCAGCAGCAGGGGACAGGTAGTACTCCGCTATGGCTACACCTTC.

J is TRBJ2-7 and V is TRBV5-1, with TRBD1 as a possible D gene (6 bases). This CDR3 comprises 11 residues. Germline values: CDR1 SGHRS, CDR2 YFSETQ. V dropped 5 bases and J dropped 3 bases, with 6 bases sitting between them. CDR3 protein: CASRDSYEQYF. In DNA form, the CDR3 reads TGCGCCAGCAGGGACAGCTACGAGCAGTACTTC.